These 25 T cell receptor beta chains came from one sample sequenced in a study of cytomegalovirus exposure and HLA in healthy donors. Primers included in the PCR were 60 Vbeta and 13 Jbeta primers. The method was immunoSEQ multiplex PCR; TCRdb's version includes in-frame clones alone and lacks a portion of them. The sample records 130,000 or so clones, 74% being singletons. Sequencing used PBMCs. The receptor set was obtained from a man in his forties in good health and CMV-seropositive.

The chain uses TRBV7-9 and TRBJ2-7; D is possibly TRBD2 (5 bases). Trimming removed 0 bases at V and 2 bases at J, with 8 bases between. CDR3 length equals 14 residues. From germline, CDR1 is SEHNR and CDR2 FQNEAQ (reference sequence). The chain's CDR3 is CASSLAGRAYEQYF. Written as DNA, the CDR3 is TGTGCCAGCAGCTTAGCAGGGCGGGCCTACGAGCAGTACTTC.

CDR3 region: CASSADRVYEQYF. The DNA for the CDR3 is TGTGCCAGCAGCGCCGACAGGGTCTACGAGCAGTACTTC. The chain couples TRBV6-5 to TRBJ2-7; 7 bases map to TRBD1. CDR3 length: 13 residues. CDR1 is MNHEY and CDR2 is SVGAGI in the germline V gene. V trimming: 6 bases; J trimming: 3 bases; junction bases outside the gene matches: 5.

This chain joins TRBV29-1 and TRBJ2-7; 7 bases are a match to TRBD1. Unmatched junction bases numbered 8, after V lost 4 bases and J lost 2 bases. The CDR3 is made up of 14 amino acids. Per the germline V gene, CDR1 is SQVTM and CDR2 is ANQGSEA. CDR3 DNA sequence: TGCAGCGTTGTTAAACAGGGGTTACCCTACGAGCAGTACTTC. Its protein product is CSVVKQGLPYEQYF.

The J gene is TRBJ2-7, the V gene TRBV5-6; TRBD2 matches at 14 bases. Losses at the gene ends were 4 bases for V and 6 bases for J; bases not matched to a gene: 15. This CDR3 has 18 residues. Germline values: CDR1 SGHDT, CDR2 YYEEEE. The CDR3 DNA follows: TGTGCCAGCAGCGAAGGACTAGCGGGAGGCCCAACAGGGGGCGAGCAGTACTTC. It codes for CASSEGLAGGPTGGEQYF.

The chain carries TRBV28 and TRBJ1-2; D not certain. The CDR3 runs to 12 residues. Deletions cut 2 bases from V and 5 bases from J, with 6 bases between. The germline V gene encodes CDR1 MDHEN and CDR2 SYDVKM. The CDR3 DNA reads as TGTGCCAGCAGTTTAACAGTTTATGGCTACACCTTC. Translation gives CASSLTVYGYTF.

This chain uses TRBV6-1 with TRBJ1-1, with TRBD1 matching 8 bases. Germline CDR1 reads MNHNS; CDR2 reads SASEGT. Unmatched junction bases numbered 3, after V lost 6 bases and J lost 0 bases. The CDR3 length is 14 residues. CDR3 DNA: TGTGCCAGCAGGGGACAGGCGATGAACACTGAAGCTTTCTTT. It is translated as CASRGQAMNTEAFF.

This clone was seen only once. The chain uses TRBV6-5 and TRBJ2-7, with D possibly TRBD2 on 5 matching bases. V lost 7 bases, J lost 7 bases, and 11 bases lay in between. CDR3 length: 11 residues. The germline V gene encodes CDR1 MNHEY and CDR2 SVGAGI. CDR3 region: CASTATGEQYF. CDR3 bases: TGTGCCAGCACTGCCACGGGGGAGCAGTACTTC.

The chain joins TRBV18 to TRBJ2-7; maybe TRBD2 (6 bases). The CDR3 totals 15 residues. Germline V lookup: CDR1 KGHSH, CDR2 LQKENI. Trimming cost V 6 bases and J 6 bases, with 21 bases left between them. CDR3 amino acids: CASSPPLLAGIEQYF. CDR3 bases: TGTGCCAGCTCCCCTCCCCTACTAGCCGGGATCGAGCAGTACTTC.

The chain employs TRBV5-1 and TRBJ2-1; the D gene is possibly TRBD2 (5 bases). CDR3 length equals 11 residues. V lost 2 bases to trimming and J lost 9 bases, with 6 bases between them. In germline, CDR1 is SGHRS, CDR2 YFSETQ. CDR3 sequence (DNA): TGCGCCAGCAGCTTCGGAGGTGAGCAGTTCTTC. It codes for CASSFGGEQFF.

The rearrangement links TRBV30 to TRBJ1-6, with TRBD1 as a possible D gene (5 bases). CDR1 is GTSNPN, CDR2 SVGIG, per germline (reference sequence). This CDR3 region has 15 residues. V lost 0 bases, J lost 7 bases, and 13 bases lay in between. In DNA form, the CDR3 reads TGTGCCTGGAGTGTGGGAACAGGACCGAATTCACCCCTCCACTTT. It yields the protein CAWSVGTGPNSPLHF.

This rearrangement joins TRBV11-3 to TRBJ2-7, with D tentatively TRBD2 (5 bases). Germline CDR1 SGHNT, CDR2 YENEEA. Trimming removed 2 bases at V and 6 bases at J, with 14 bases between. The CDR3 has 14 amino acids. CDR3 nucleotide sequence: TGTGCCAGCAGCTTAAAGTCGGAGGCTTCCGAGCAGTACTTC. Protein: CASSLKSEASEQYF.

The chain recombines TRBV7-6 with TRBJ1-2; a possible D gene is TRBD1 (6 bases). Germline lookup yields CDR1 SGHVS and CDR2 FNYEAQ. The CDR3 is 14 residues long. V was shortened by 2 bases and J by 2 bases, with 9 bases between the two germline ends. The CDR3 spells CASSLNQGNYGYTF. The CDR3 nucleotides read TGTGCCAGCAGCTTAAACCAGGGGAACTATGGCTACACCTTC.

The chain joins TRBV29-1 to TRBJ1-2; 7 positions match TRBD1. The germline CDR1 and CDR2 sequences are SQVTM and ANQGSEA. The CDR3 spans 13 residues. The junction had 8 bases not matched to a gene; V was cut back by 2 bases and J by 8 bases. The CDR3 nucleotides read TGCAGCGTTGAAAAGGGACAGTCAGAAGGCTACACCTTC. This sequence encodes CSVEKGQSEGYTF.

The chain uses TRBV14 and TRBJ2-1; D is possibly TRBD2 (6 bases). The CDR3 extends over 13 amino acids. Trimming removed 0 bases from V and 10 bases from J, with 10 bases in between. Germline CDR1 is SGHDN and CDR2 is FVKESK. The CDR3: CASSQDWRGEQFF. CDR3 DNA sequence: TGTGCCAGCAGCCAAGACTGGAGGGGAGAGCAGTTCTTC. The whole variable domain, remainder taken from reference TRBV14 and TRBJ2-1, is EAGVTQFPSHSVIEKGQTVTLRCDPISGHDNLYWYRRVMGKEIKFLLHFVKESKQDESGMPNNRFLAERTGGTYSTLKVQPAELEDSGVYFCASSQDWRGEQFFGPGTRLTVL.

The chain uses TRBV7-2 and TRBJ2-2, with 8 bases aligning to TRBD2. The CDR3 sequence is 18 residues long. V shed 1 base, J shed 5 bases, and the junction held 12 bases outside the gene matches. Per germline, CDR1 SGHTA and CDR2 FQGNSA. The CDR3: CASSLGPLSGRGTGELFF. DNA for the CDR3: TGTGCCAGCAGCTTAGGGCCTCTGAGCGGGAGAGGTACCGGGGAGCTGTTTTTT. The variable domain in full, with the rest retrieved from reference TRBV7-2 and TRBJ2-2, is GAGVSQSPSNKVTEKGKDVELRCDPISGHTALYWYRQSLGQGLEFLIYFQGNSAPDKSGLPSDRFSAERTGGSVSTLTIQRTQQEDSAVYLCASSLGPLSGRGTGELFFGEGSRLTVL.

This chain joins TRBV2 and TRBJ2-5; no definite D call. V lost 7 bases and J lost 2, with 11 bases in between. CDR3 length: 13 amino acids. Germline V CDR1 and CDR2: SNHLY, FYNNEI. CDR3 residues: CASNMYQQETQYF. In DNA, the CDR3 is TGTGCCAGCAATATGTATCAGCAAGAGACCCAGTACTTC.

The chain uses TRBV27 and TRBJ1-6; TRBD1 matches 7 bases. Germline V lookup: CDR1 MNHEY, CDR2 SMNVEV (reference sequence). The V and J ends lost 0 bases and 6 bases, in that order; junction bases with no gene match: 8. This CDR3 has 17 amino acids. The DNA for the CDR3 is TGTGCCAGCAGTTTATCGAGGCACAGGGGTTTTAATTCACCCCTCCACTTT. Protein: CASSLSRHRGFNSPLHF.

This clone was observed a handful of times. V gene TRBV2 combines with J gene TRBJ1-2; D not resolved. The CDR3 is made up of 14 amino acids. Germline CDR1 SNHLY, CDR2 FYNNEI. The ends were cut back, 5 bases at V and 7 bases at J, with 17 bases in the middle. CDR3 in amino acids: CASSSRGERGGYTF. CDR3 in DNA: TGTGCCAGCAGTTCCCGGGGTGAGCGGGGTGGCTACACCTTC.

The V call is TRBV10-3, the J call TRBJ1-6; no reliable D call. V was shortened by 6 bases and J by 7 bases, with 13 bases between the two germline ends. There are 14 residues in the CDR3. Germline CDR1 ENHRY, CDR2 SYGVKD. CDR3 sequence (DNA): TGTGCCATCAGGGATTCAGCGCGGAATTCACCCCTCCACTTT. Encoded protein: CAIRDSARNSPLHF.

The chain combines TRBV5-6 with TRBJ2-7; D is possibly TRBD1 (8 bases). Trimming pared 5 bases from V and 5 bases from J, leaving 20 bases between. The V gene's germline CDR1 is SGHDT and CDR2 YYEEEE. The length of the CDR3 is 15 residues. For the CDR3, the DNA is TGTGCCAGCAGGAAACAGGGGGTTGGACTAGACGAGCAGTACTTC. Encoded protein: CASRKQGVGLDEQYF.

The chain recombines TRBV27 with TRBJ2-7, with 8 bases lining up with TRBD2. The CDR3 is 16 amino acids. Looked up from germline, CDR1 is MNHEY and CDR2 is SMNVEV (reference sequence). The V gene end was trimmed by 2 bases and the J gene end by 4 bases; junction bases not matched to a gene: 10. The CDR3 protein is CASSLIAGGRLYEQYF. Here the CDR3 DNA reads TGTGCCAGCAGTTTAATCGCGGGGGGACGACTATACGAGCAGTACTTC.

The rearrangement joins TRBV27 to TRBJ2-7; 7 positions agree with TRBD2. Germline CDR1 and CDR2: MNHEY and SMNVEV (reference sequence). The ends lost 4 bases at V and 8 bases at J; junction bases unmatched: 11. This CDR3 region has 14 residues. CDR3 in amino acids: CASSSVAGFDQQYF. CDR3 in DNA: TGTGCCAGCAGTTCCGTAGCGGGTTTTGACCAGCAGTACTTC.

The CDR3 nucleotides read TGTGCCAGCAGCCTTGGACAGGGTCGGTCCTACGAGCAGTACTTC. Its translation: CASSLGQGRSYEQYF. The chain has TRBV7-2 and TRBJ2-7; TRBD1 matches 8 bases. V was pared by 5 bases and J by 1 base, with 7 bases of the junction left unmatched. This CDR3 has 15 residues. Per the germline V gene, CDR1 is SGHTA and CDR2 is FQGNSA.

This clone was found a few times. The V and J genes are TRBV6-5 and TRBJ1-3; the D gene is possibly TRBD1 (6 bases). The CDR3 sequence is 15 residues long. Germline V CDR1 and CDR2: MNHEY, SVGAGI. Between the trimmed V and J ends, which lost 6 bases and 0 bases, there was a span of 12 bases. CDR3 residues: CASRPTGFSGNTIYF. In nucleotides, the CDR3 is TGTGCCAGCAGACCTACAGGGTTCTCTGGAAACACCATATATTTT.

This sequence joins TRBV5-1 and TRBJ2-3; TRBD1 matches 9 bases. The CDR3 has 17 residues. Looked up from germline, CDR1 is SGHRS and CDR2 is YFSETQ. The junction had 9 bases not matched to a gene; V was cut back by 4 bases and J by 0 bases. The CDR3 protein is CASSPKVGTGSTDTQYF. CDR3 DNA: TGCGCCAGCAGCCCCAAGGTGGGGACAGGGAGCACAGATACGCAGTATTTT.